These 20 T cell receptor beta chains were all obtained from the same sample, sequenced in a study of T cell responses to AZD1222 COVID-19 vaccine. Clones were read by immunoSEQ multiplex PCR, and TCRdb kept only the in-frame ones, dropping some. The data contain around 140,000 clones, 70% to 90% of them seen just once; the ten biggest clones take up about 5%. The specimen comprised peripheral blood, sampled 28 days after the second dose of the MenACWY control vaccine. Receptors originate from an adult who received the MenACWY meningococcal vaccine as a control.

V usage is TRBV5-1 and J usage is TRBJ1-5; 8 bases map to TRBD1. The CDR3 totals 15 residues. Germline values: CDR1 SGHRS, CDR2 YFSETQ. V was pared by 3 bases and J by 5 bases, with 7 bases of the junction left unmatched. CDR3 sequence (DNA): TGCGCCAGCAGCTACACAGGGGGTTACGATCAGCCCCAGCATTTT. Its translation is CASSYTGGYDQPQHF. The full variable domain, in which reference TRBV5-1 and TRBJ1-5 provide the parts outside the CDR3, is KAGVTQTPRYLIKTRGQQVTLSCSPISGHRSVSWYQQTPGQGLQFLFEYFSETQRNKGNFPGRFSGRQFSNSRSEMNVSTLELGDSALYLCASSYTGGYDQPQHFGDGTRLSIL.

This clone was detected only a few times. Other nucleotide sequences from this sample produce the same CDR3. The chain couples TRBV5-1 to TRBJ2-7; D possibly corresponds to TRBD1 (6 bases). This CDR3 spans 14 amino acids. From germline, CDR1 is SGHRS and CDR2 YFSETQ. Between the trimmed V and J ends, which lost 0 bases and 3 bases, there was a span of 10 bases. The CDR3: CASSLAGASYEQYF. In nucleotides, the CDR3 is TGCGCCAGCAGCTTGGCAGGGGCCAGCTACGAGCAGTACTTC.

The rearrangement joins TRBV19 to TRBJ2-6, with 12 positions matching TRBD1. The junction had 3 bases not matched to a gene; V was cut back by 5 bases and J by 1 base. Germline V gene sequence: CDR1 LNHDA, CDR2 SQIVND (reference sequence). The CDR3 contains 17 residues. The CDR3 DNA is TGTGCCAGTAGTGTGGGACAGGGGGCTTCTGGGGCCAACGTCCTGACTTTC. Translation gives CASSVGQGASGANVLTF.

The gene calls are TRBV5-1 and TRBJ2-7, with D unresolved. V was trimmed by 0 bases and J by 2 bases, leaving 6 bases between them. Germline CDR1 and CDR2: SGHRS and YFSETQ. CDR3 length equals 13 residues. The CDR3: CASSLEGTYEQYF. The DNA of the CDR3 is TGCGCCAGCAGCTTGGAGGGTACCTACGAGCAGTACTTC.

V gene TRBV5-4 combines with J gene TRBJ2-3; the D is unclear. The CDR3 sequence is 16 residues long. V was trimmed by 2 bases and J by 0 bases, leaving 13 bases between them. From germline, CDR1 is SGHNT and CDR2 YYREEE (reference sequence). The CDR3 sequence is CASSFGLAESTDTQYF. In nucleotides, the CDR3 is TGTGCCAGCAGCTTCGGTTTGGCGGAAAGCACAGATACGCAGTATTTT. Supplemented by reference TRBV5-4 and TRBJ2-3, the full variable domain reads ETGVTQSPTHLIKTRGQQVTLRCSSQSGHNTVSWYQQALGQGPQFIFQYYREEENGRGNFPPRFSGLQFPNYSSELNVNALELDDSALYLCASSFGLAESTDTQYFGPGTRLTVL.

This clone was recorded a few times. The chain joins TRBV7-9 to TRBJ1-1; D perhaps matches TRBD1 (5 bases). CDR1 SEHNR and CDR2 FQNEAQ come from the germline V gene (reference sequence). The CDR3 loop spans 14 amino acids. V lost 5 bases and J 3 bases, leaving 13 bases between the germline ends. CDR3 amino acids: CASSTDGAYTEAFF. The CDR3 DNA is TGTGCCAGCAGCACAGACGGGGCCTACACTGAAGCTTTCTTT.

V and J are TRBV5-1 and TRBJ1-1, with 7 bases fitting TRBD1. The germline CDR1 and CDR2 sequences are SGHRS and YFSETQ. The CDR3 is made up of 14 amino acids. The junction had 10 bases not matched to a gene; V was cut back by 4 bases and J by 7 bases. For the CDR3, the DNA is TGCGCCAGCAGCGTTGATCAGGGGGGTGATGAAGCTTTCTTT. Protein product: CASSVDQGGDEAFF.

The chain recombines TRBV9 with TRBJ2-5; 13 bases fit TRBD2. Trimming cost V 4 bases and J 2 bases; bases outside gene matches: 14. The germline V gene has CDR1 SGDLS and CDR2 YYNGEE. The CDR3 is 19 amino acids. The CDR3 sequence is CASSTAGTSGTRGQETQYF. CDR3 DNA sequence: TGTGCCAGCAGCACCGCCGGGACTAGCGGGACTCGAGGGCAAGAGACCCAGTACTTC.

This clone was observed a single time. The chain carries TRBV10-1 and TRBJ2-1; a weak D match, TRBD1 (5 bases). Germline V lookup: CDR1 WNHNN, CDR2 SYGVQD (reference sequence). CDR3 length: 17 amino acids. The germline V and J ends were trimmed by 4 bases and 1 base, with 17 bases remaining between them. The CDR3 DNA is TGCGCCAGCAGTGGTGGGTACAGGCGCTCTTCCTACAATGAGCAGTTCTTC. Residues: CASSGGYRRSSYNEQFF.

V is TRBV5-5 and J is TRBJ2-5; D might be TRBD2 (5 bases). The CDR3 length is 14 residues. Germline V gene lookup returns CDR1 SGHKS and CDR2 YYEKEE (reference sequence). The germline V and J ends were trimmed by 0 bases and 8 bases, with 14 bases remaining between them. Written as DNA, the CDR3 is TGTGCCAGCAGCTTGGAGCTGGAGGTCCGAACCCAGTACTTC. Amino acids: CASSLELEVRTQYF.

The chain uses TRBV6-5 and TRBJ1-2; no definite D call. CDR1 is MNHEY, CDR2 SVGAGI, per germline. Trimming took off 0 bases at V and 4 bases at J, with 12 bases between the two ends. The CDR3 length is 15 residues. CDR3 in DNA: TGTGCCAGCAGTTACTCGGGCTTTCGAGGCTATGGCTACACCTTC. Amino acids: CASSYSGFRGYGYTF.

V gene TRBV30 combines with J gene TRBJ1-5; D gene unclear. Trimming took 2 bases from V and 9 from J, leaving 11 bases between them. The CDR3 contains 12 residues. CDR1 and CDR2 from the germline V gene are GTSNPN and SVGIG (reference sequence). CDR3 region: CAWSLDSRPQHF. The CDR3 coding sequence is TGTGCCTGGAGTCTTGATTCCAGGCCCCAGCATTTT.

By proportion, this clone is medium-sized. The rearrangement uses TRBV19 and TRBJ1-1; D is undetermined. CDR1 LNHDA and CDR2 SQIVND come from the germline V gene (reference sequence). V was shortened by 0 bases and J by 11 bases, with 7 bases between the two germline ends. The CDR3 sequence is 11 residues long. The CDR3 DNA reads as TGTGCCAGTAGTATAGAGGCCAGGGCTTTCTTT. Translated: CASSIEARAFF. The full variable domain, rest sourced from reference TRBV19 and TRBJ1-1, is DGGITQSPKYLFRKEGQNVTLSCEQNLNHDAMYWYRQDPGQGLRLIYYSQIVNDFQKGDIAEGYSVSREKKESFPLTVTSAQKNPTAFYLCASSIEARAFFGQGTRLTVV.

This clone occurred once. The chain is built from TRBV3-1 (or the pseudogene TRBV3-2) and TRBJ1-4; unclear D gene. V dropped 4 bases and J dropped 6 bases, with 6 bases sitting between them. CDR1 and CDR2 from the germline V gene are LGHDT and YNNKEL (reference sequence). The CDR3 is 12 amino acids. Here the CDR3 reads CASSPRDEKLFF. CDR3 nucleotides: TGTGCCAGCAGCCCCAGAGATGAAAAACTGTTTTTT.

The CDR3 DNA reads as TGCGCCAGCAGCTTGATTGGTAGCGCACCCTACGAGCAGTACTTC. Encoded protein: CASSLIGSAPYEQYF. J is TRBJ2-7 and V is TRBV5-1; possibly TRBD2 for D (5 bases). Trimming shortened V by 1 base and J by 2 bases, and 13 bases separated the two germline ends. Per germline, CDR1 SGHRS and CDR2 YFSETQ. There are 15 residues in the CDR3.

This chain joins TRBV5-1 and TRBJ2-4; tentatively, D is TRBD2 (6 bases). The CDR3 consists of 14 residues. CDR1 SGHRS and CDR2 YFSETQ come from the germline V gene. V lost 2 bases, J lost 0 bases, and 6 bases lay in between. The CDR3 loop reads CASSFGGAKNIQYF. In DNA form, the CDR3 reads TGCGCCAGCAGCTTCGGGGGAGCCAAAAACATTCAGTACTTC.

Worth noting for this clone: A read error may explain this, as a much larger clone is one base away. The chain joins TRBV7-8 to TRBJ2-2; D ambiguous. Per the germline V gene, CDR1 is SGHVS and CDR2 is FQNEAQ. Trimming pared 5 bases from V and 4 bases from J, leaving 5 bases between. CDR3 length: 12 residues. CDR3 amino acids: CASSPSTGELFF. In DNA form, the CDR3 reads TGTGCCAGCAGCCCGAGCACCGGGGAGCTGTTTTTT. The complete variable domain, with remaining parts taken from reference TRBV7-8 and TRBJ2-2, reads GAGVSQSPRYKVAKRGQDVALRCDPISGHVSLFWYQQALGQGPEFLTYFQNEAQLDKSGLPSDRFFAERPEGSVSTLKIQRTQQEDSAVYLCASSPSTGELFFGEGSRLTVL.

The chain has TRBV7-2 and TRBJ1-5; 9 positions agree with TRBD1. Germline CDR1 reads SGHTA; CDR2 reads FQGNSA. With 5 bases clipped from V and 12 bases from J, the junction kept 11 bases outside the gene matches. The CDR3 is 14 amino acids. CDR3 DNA sequence: TGTGCCAGCAGCGCCGGGACAGGGCGAGTGGGCCAGCATTTT. It codes for CASSAGTGRVGQHF. Complete variable domain (other parts from reference TRBV7-2 and TRBJ1-5): GAGVSQSPSNKVTEKGKDVELRCDPISGHTALYWYRQSLGQGLEFLIYFQGNSAPDKSGLPSDRFSAERTGGSVSTLTIQRTQQEDSAVYLCASSAGTGRVGQHFGDGTRLSIL.

This clone was observed once. The chain joins TRBV4-1 to TRBJ1-5; D gene unclear. CDR1 and CDR2 from the germline V gene are MGHRA and YSYEKL. V was clipped by 0 bases and J by 4 bases, with 4 bases between them. This CDR3 has 13 amino acids. The CDR3 DNA reads TGCGCCAGCAGCCAAGAAAGAAATCAGCCCCAGCATTTT. Translated, it gives CASSQERNQPQHF.

CDR3 loop: CASRTAQGADSPLHF. The CDR3 DNA reads TGCGCCAGCAGGACCGCACAGGGGGCTGATTCACCCCTCCACTTT. V usage is TRBV4-3 and J usage is TRBJ1-6, with 9 nucleotides matching TRBD1. The trim removed 6 bases at V and 8 bases at J, leaving 8 bases unmatched. Germline loops: CDR1 LGHNA, CDR2 YSLEER. This CDR3 has 15 residues.